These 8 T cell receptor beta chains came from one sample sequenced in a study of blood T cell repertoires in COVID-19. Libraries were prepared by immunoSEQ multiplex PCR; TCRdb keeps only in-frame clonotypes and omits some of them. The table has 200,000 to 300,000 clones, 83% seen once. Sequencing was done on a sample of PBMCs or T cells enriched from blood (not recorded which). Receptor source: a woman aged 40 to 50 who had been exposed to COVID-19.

The CDR3 sequence is CASSRGQTPGQPQHF. In nucleotides, the CDR3 is TGTGCCAGCAGCAGGGGACAGACCCCCGGTCAGCCCCAGCATTTT. The genes are TRBV9 and TRBJ1-5, with 7 bases aligning to TRBD1. CDR3 size: 15 residues. Losses at the gene ends were 4 bases for V and 6 bases for J; bases not matched to a gene: 10. Germline V lookup: CDR1 SGDLS, CDR2 YYNGEE.

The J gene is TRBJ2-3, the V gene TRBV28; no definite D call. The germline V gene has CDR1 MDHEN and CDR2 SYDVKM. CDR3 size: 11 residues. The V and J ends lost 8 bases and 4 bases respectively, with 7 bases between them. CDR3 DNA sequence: TGTGCCAGCTACAGACCAGATACGCAGTATTTT. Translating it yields CASYRPDTQYF.

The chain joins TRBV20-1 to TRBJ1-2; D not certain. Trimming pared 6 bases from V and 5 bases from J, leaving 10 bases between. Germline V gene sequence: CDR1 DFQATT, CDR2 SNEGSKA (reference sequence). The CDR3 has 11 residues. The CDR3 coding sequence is TGCAGTGCCAATGAGGCATATGGCTACACCTTC. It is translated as CSANEAYGYTF.

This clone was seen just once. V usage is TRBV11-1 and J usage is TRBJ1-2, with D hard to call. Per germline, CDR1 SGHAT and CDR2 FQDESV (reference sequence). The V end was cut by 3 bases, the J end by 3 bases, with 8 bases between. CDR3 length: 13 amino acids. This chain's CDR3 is CASSFSGDYGYTF. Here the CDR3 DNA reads TGTGCCAGCAGCTTCTCGGGTGACTATGGCTACACCTTC. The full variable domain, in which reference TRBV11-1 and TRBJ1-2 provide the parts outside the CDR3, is EAEVAQSPRYKITEKSQAVAFWCDPISGHATLYWYRQILGQGPELLVQFQDESVVDDSQLPKDRFSAERLKGVDSTLKIQPAELGDSAMYLCASSFSGDYGYTFGSGTRLTVV.

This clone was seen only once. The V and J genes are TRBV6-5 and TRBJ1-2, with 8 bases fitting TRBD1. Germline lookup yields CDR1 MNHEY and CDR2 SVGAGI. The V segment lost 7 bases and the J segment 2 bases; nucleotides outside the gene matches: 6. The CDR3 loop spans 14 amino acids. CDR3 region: CASKKGQVNYGYTF. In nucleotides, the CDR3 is TGTGCCAGCAAGAAGGGACAGGTGAACTATGGCTACACCTTC.

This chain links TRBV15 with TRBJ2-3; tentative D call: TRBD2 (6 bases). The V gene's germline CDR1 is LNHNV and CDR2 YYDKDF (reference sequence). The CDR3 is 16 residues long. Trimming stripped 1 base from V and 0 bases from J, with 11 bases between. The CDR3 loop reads CATSRGVAASTDTQYF. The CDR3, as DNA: TGTGCCACCAGCAGAGGCGTAGCGGCTAGCACAGATACGCAGTATTTT. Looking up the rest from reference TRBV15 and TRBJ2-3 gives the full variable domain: DAMVIQNPRYQVTQFGKPVTLSCSQTLNHNVMYWYQQKSSQAPKLLFHYYDKDFNNEADTPDNFQSRRPNTSFCFLDIRSPGLGDTAMYLCATSRGVAASTDTQYFGPGTRLTVL.

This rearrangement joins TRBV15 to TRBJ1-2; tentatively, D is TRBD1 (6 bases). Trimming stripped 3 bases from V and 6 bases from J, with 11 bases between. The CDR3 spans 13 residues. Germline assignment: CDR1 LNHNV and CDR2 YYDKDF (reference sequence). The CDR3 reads CATSSVDRHGYTF. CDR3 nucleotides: TGTGCCACCAGCAGCGTGGACAGACATGGCTACACCTTC. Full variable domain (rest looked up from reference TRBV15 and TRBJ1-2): DAMVIQNPRYQVTQFGKPVTLSCSQTLNHNVMYWYQQKSSQAPKLLFHYYDKDFNNEADTPDNFQSRRPNTSFCFLDIRSPGLGDTAMYLCATSSVDRHGYTFGSGTRLTVV.

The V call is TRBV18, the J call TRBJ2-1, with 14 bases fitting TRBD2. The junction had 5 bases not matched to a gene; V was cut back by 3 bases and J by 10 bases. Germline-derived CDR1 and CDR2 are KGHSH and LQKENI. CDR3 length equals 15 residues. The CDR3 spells CASSPGLAGGGEQFF. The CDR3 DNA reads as TGTGCCAGCTCACCTGGACTAGCGGGGGGAGGGGAGCAGTTCTTC.